This T cell receptor beta chain was identified in a study of blood T cell repertoires in COVID-19. Study overall: Sample material is recorded as cDNA or gDNA derived from T cells, B-cell-depleted T cells, or PBMCs.

Germline loops: CDR1 SQVTM, CDR2 ANQGSEA. This CDR3 contains 15 residues. Losses at the gene ends were 6 bases for V and 5 bases for J; bases not matched to a gene: 9. The data were produced by immunoSEQ multiplex PCR, yet TCRdb's version contains in-frame clones alone and is incomplete. The sample holds 65,000 to 70,000 clones; around 82% are singletons and the top ten take roughly 16%. This sequence was found in an elderly man with active COVID-19. Source material: peripheral blood. The V gene is TRBV29-1, the J gene TRBJ2-2; TRBD2 matches at 10 bases. The CDR3 sequence: CSVGTGTSVTGELFF. CDR3 in DNA: TGCAGCGTCGGGACCGGGACTAGCGTAACCGGGGAGCTGTTTTTT.